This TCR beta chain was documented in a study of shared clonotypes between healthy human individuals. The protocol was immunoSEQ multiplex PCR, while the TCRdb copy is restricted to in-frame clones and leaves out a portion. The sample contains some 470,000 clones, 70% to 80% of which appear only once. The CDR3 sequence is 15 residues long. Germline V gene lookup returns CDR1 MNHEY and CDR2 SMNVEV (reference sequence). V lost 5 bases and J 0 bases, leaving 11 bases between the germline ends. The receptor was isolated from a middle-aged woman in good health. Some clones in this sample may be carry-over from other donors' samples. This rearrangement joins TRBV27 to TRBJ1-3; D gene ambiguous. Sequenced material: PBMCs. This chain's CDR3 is CASSQSRHSGNTIYF. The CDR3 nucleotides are TGTGCCAGCAGTCAGTCCAGGCACTCTGGAAACACCATATATTTT.